This TCR beta chain was sequenced in a study of cytomegalovirus exposure and HLA in healthy donors. PCR used 60 Vbeta primers and 13 Jbeta primers. In the original analysis: Unique TCR beta chains numbered about 80 million in a later analysis, with about 9.9 million shared. Generated by immunoSEQ multiplex PCR, the TCRdb table keeps only in-frame clones and is missing some. V, J and clone size derive from that table, while D and trimming were established from the DNA sequence. The table has over 150,000 clones, approximately 70% seen once. The V and J ends lost 1 base and 5 bases, in that order; junction bases with no gene match: 19. The CDR3 spans 21 residues. Germline V gives CDR1 MDHEN, CDR2 SYDVKM. Regarding the study as a whole: Most CMV-associated TCR beta chains appeared HLA-restricted in a later analysis. Roughly uniform depth of sequencing across donors was assumed in presence/absence analyses. In the analysis, some V segments, TRBV6-2 and TRBV6-3 included, were excluded as indistinguishable.

This clone was picked up a small number of times. The antigen remains undetermined. This TCR came from a woman in her thirties or forties in good health and CMV-seropositive. V gene TRBV28 combines with J gene TRBJ1-5, with 11 nucleotides matching TRBD1. Material for sequencing was PBMCs. CDR3 bases: TGTGCCAGCAGTTTATCCGCCCCAGGAGGGTCCCGGGACAGGGGGGATCAGCCCCAGCATTTT. Its protein product is CASSLSAPGGSRDRGDQPQHF.